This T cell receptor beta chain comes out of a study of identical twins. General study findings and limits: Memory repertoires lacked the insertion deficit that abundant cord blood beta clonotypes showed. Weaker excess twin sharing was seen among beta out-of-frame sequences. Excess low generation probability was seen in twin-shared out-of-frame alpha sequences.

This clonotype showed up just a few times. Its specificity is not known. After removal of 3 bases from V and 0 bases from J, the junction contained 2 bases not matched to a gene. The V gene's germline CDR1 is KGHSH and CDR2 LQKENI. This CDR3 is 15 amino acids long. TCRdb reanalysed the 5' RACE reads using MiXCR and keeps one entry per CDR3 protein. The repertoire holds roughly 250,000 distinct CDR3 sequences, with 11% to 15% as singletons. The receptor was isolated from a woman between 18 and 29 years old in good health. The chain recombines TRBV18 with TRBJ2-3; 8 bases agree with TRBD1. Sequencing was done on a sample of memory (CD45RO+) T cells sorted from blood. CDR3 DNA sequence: TGTGCCAGCTCACCGGACAGGGCTAGCACAGATACGCAGTATTTT. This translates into CASSPDRASTDTQYF.